The text below deals with one T cell receptor beta chain. This entry is derived from a study of blood T cell repertoires in COVID-19. Study details: Samples taken during acute and convalescent COVID-19 were collected in the United States, Italy and Spain.

The method was immunoSEQ multiplex PCR; TCRdb's version includes in-frame clones alone and lacks a portion of them. Of about 300,000 clones in the sample, approximately 90% were seen once. Germline CDR1 SGHDN, CDR2 FVKESK. Germline trimming cut 0 bases from V and 2 bases from J; bases unmatched to any gene: 4. There are 17 residues in the CDR3. This chain uses TRBV14 with TRBJ2-2; 9 nucleotides match TRBD2. The source is a woman in her twenties or thirties with COVID-19, enrolled during active disease. The material sequenced was peripheral blood. CDR3 in DNA: TGTGCCAGCAGCCAAGATTCTAGCGGGATTAACACCGGGGAGCTGTTTTTT. Translation: CASSQDSSGINTGELFF.